The 18 T cell receptor beta chains below come from one sample, sequenced in a study of early T cells in non-severe SARS-CoV-2 infection. MiXCR was run by TCRdb on the 5' RACE reads, yielding one entry per CDR3 protein. Of tens of thousands of distinct CDR3 sequences listed, more than 5% are singletons. Sequenced input: whole blood. The origin of the receptors is an adult who was a healthcare worker with PCR-confirmed SARS-CoV-2 infection or an uninfected control (not recorded which).

This clonotype was counted a few times. The chain links TRBV6-5 to TRBJ1-5; maybe TRBD1 (5 bases). Trimming took 6 bases from V and 7 from J, leaving 16 bases between them. The CDR3 spans 14 residues. Germline-derived CDR1 and CDR2 are MNHEY and SVGAGI. CDR3: CASSPRQGYQPQHF. The CDR3 DNA follows: TGTGCCAGCAGCCCACGCCAGGGTTACCAGCCCCAGCATTTT.

This clonotype qualifies as medium-sized. V and J are TRBV5-4 and TRBJ2-7; 7 bases map to TRBD1. Germline CDR1 is SGHNT and CDR2 is YYREEE (reference sequence). Trimming at V came to 4 bases and at J to 3 bases, leaving 10 bases not matched to a gene. This CDR3 is built from 15 residues. CDR3 DNA: TGTGCCAGCAGCGAACCCCCGGGACAGAGCTACGAGCAGTACTTC. It encodes CASSEPPGQSYEQYF.

This clonotype was counted at least ten times. The rearrangement joins TRBV11-2 to TRBJ1-5; the match to TRBD1 covers 7 bases. Germline V gene data show CDR1 as SGHAT and CDR2 as FQNNGV. With 1 base clipped from V and 4 bases from J, the junction kept 7 bases outside the gene matches. This CDR3 is built from 16 residues. The CDR3 DNA reads as TGTGCCAGCAGCTTAGTTAGAGGGGGCAGGAATCAGCCCCAGCATTTT. Protein: CASSLVRGGRNQPQHF.

This clonotype was seen ten or more times. The rearrangement links TRBV7-2 to TRBJ1-2; no reliable D call. Germline loops: CDR1 SGHTA, CDR2 FQGNSA. This CDR3 is built from 13 residues. V was trimmed by 4 bases and J by 6 bases, leaving 12 bases between them. CDR3 region: CASSSTWRDGYTF. Here the CDR3 DNA reads TGTGCCAGCAGCTCCACCTGGAGAGATGGCTACACCTTC.

This clonotype was picked up many times. The rearrangement uses TRBV14 and TRBJ1-1, with D possibly being TRBD1 (6 bases). Deletions cut 3 bases from V and 5 bases from J, with 13 bases between. CDR3 size: 14 residues. From germline, CDR1 is SGHDN and CDR2 FVKESK. CDR3 in amino acids: CASSQDSWNTEAFF. CDR3 sequence (DNA): TGTGCCAGCAGCCAGGACAGCTGGAATACTGAAGCTTTCTTT.

Ten or more counts support this clonotype. The chain is built from TRBV20-1 and TRBJ1-2; D is perhaps TRBD1 (5 bases). V lost 6 bases and J 0 bases, leaving 14 bases between the germline ends. CDR1 and CDR2 from the germline V gene are DFQATT and SNEGSKA (reference sequence). The CDR3 runs 14 residues. Written as DNA, the CDR3 is TGCAGTGCCAACCGACAGTTAACTAACTATGGCTACACCTTC. Its translation: CSANRQLTNYGYTF.

At least ten counts were recorded for this clonotype. The V gene is TRBV27, the J gene TRBJ1-5; 7 bases are shared with TRBD1. The CDR3 runs to 15 residues. The V gene end was trimmed by 5 bases and the J gene end by 2 bases; junction bases not matched to a gene: 6. The germline gives CDR1 MNHEY, CDR2 SMNVEV (reference sequence). This chain's CDR3 is CASSRDSLGNQPQHF. CDR3 sequence (DNA): TGTGCCAGCAGTAGGGACAGCCTAGGCAATCAGCCCCAGCATTTT.

At least ten counts were recorded for this clonotype. This chain links TRBV11-2 with TRBJ2-2; D ambiguous. The CDR3 covers 12 residues. Per germline, CDR1 SGHAT and CDR2 FQNNGV. The germline V and J ends were trimmed by 1 base and 6 bases, with 3 bases remaining between them. The CDR3 sequence is CASSLVAGELFF. CDR3 nucleotides: TGTGCCAGCAGCTTAGTCGCCGGGGAGCTGTTTTTT.

This clonotype appeared many times. CDR3 DNA sequence: TGTGCCTGGCGGACTAGCGGGTCCTACGAGCAGTACTTC. Residues: CAWRTSGSYEQYF. The genes are TRBV30 and TRBJ2-7, with 11 bases aligning to TRBD2. CDR1 is GTSNPN, CDR2 SVGIG, per germline (reference sequence). Germline trimming cut 5 bases from V and 1 base from J; bases unmatched to any gene: 1. This CDR3 has 13 residues.

In this sample, this clonotype turned up many times. The chain links TRBV7-9 to TRBJ1-1, with unresolved D. The CDR3 is 12 residues long. Deletions cut 5 bases from V and 3 bases from J, with 7 bases between. Germline values: CDR1 SEHNR, CDR2 FQNEAQ (reference sequence). CDR3 amino acids: CASSRRHTEAFF. The CDR3 DNA is TGTGCCAGCAGCCGACGGCACACTGAAGCTTTCTTT.

At least ten counts were recorded for this clonotype. This rearrangement joins TRBV18 to TRBJ1-5, with a tentative D call TRBD1 (5 bases). The CDR3 totals 13 residues. Per germline, CDR1 KGHSH and CDR2 LQKENI. Trimming pared 2 bases from V and 9 bases from J, leaving 11 bases between. The CDR3, as DNA: TGTGCCAGCTCACCAGGGACCGAACGGCCCCAGCATTTT. This encodes CASSPGTERPQHF.

This clonotype turned up a few times. This chain uses TRBV7-9 with TRBJ2-4; D remains ambiguous. The CDR3 extends over 16 amino acids. Per the germline V gene, CDR1 is SEHNR and CDR2 is FQNEAQ (reference sequence). Trimming pared 0 bases from V and 0 bases from J, leaving 9 bases between. The CDR3 nucleotides are TGTGCCAGCAGCTTAGCGATCGGGTTAGCCAAAAACATTCAGTACTTC. As protein: CASSLAIGLAKNIQYF.

This clonotype was seen ten or more times. The chain carries TRBV20-1 and TRBJ2-1; possible D gene TRBD2, 6 bases. Germline-derived CDR1 and CDR2 are DFQATT and SNEGSKA (reference sequence). V was shortened by 6 bases and J by 13 bases, with 16 bases between the two germline ends. The CDR3 runs to 11 residues. The CDR3 DNA follows: TGCAGTGCAAGATCGGGAGTCGAACAGTTCTTC. This codes for CSARSGVEQFF.

The sample holds many counts of this clonotype. This chain uses TRBV20-1 with TRBJ2-5; 9 nucleotides agree with TRBD2. The V gene end was trimmed by 5 bases and the J gene end by 5 bases; junction bases not matched to a gene: 12. This CDR3 has 15 residues. Germline CDR1 and CDR2: DFQATT and SNEGSKA (reference sequence). CDR3 bases: TGCAGTGCTCCCCAGCGGGGGGCCAAAGCGGAGACCCAGTACTTC. It yields the protein CSAPQRGAKAETQYF.

This clonotype was counted only a few times. The J gene is TRBJ2-1, the V gene TRBV5-1; D might be TRBD2 (7 bases). This CDR3 spans 15 amino acids. The V and J ends lost 5 bases and 7 bases respectively, with 19 bases between them. CDR1 SGHRS and CDR2 YFSETQ come from the germline V gene. CDR3 sequence reads: CASRYPGGRGNEQFF. CDR3 coding DNA: TGCGCCAGCAGATATCCGGGGGGCCGAGGGAATGAGCAGTTCTTC.

The table lists this clonotype with many counts. The rearrangement uses TRBV20-1 and TRBJ2-3, with D possibly TRBD2 on 6 matching bases. CDR1 DFQATT and CDR2 SNEGSKA come from the germline V gene (reference sequence). The germline V and J ends were trimmed by 5 bases and 6 bases, with 9 bases remaining between them. This CDR3 contains 11 residues. CDR3 sequence: CSAARGDTQYF. As DNA, the CDR3 is TGCAGTGCTGCACGGGGGGATACGCAGTATTTT.

In this sample, this clonotype turned up many times. This rearrangement joins TRBV4-1 to TRBJ2-3, with 12 bases identical to TRBD2. The germline V gene encodes CDR1 MGHRA and CDR2 YSYEKL. J lost 3 bases, V lost 6 bases, and 4 bases had no gene match. This CDR3 comprises 15 residues. The CDR3, as DNA: TGCGCCAGCAGTCCTCTAGCGGGGGGGACAGATACGCAGTATTTT. This encodes CASSPLAGGTDTQYF.

This clonotype has at least ten counts. V and J are TRBV5-1 and TRBJ2-6, with 11 bases that match TRBD2. With 1 base clipped from V and 0 bases from J, the junction kept 9 bases outside the gene matches. CDR1 and CDR2 from the germline V gene are SGHRS and YFSETQ. The CDR3 sequence is 20 residues long. The CDR3 is CASSLLPGTSGLSGANVLTF. The CDR3 DNA is TGCGCCAGCAGCTTGTTACCTGGGACTAGCGGTCTCTCTGGGGCCAACGTCCTGACTTTC.